The 22 T cell receptor beta chains below come from one sample, sequenced in a study of radiation and T cells in renal cell carcinoma (dated by TCRdb to 2020 to 2021). Preparation of the library involved the immunoSEQ multiplex PCR assay. TCRdb mirrors the immuneACCESS table, restricted to in-frame sequences. Some clones are absent from its copies; in checked studies, under half trace to an unresolved V gene, and the reason for the others is unknown. This sample gives about 78,000 clones in total; roughly nine tenths of them show up just once. The ten top clones hold 6% of the sample. The meaning of the sample's time point label: blood 4 weeks post-SBRT, at nephrectomy. Taken with the paper, the label for treatment or condition translates to: 15 Gy SBRT to primary tumor, nephrectomy 4 weeks later. Sequencing used blood, obtained from a patient whose treatment included radiotherapy and nephrectomy. These TCRs come from a woman between 65 and 79 years old with renal cell carcinoma.

The CDR3 nucleotides are TGCAGCGTGGACCCTGGAGCTTTCTTT. Its translation: CSVDPGAFF. The genes are TRBV29-1 and TRBJ1-1; D is undetermined. The V end lost 6 bases, the J end lost 10 bases, and 9 bases lay between the germline ends. CDR1 and CDR2 (germline): SQVTM, ANQGSEA. CDR3 length: 9 amino acids.

The V and J genes are TRBV27 and TRBJ1-2; 9 nucleotides line up with TRBD1. The CDR3 extends over 15 amino acids. CDR1 MNHEY and CDR2 SMNVEV come from the germline V gene (reference sequence). V shed 6 bases and J 5 bases; nucleotides not matched to a gene: 10. The CDR3 nucleotides are TGTGCCAGCAGGCTACAGGGGGCAGCGTTGTATGGCTACACCTTC. Protein: CASRLQGAALYGYTF.

V gene TRBV29-1 combines with J gene TRBJ1-3, with D uncertain. The CDR3 is 14 residues long. Germline V gene data show CDR1 as SQVTM and CDR2 as ANQGSEA. V was cut by 4 bases and J by 0 bases, with 10 bases left in between. CDR3 in amino acids: CSVGGGSSGNTIYF. As DNA, the CDR3 is TGCAGCGTTGGGGGAGGGAGCTCTGGAAACACCATATATTTT.

CDR3 in amino acids: CASSYSKTGSTDTQYF. The CDR3 DNA follows: TGTGCCAGCAGTTACTCGAAAACAGGGAGCACAGATACGCAGTATTTT. The rearrangement joins TRBV6-6 to TRBJ2-3, with TRBD1 as a possible D gene (6 bases). V was pared by 0 bases and J by 0 bases, with 10 bases between. The CDR3 sequence is 16 residues long. Germline V gene data show CDR1 as MNHNY and CDR2 as SVGAGI (reference sequence).

This rearrangement joins TRBV28 to TRBJ2-7, with D tentatively TRBD1 (6 bases). CDR1 is MDHEN, CDR2 SYDVKM, per germline. The CDR3 contains 11 residues. Trimming stripped 8 bases from V and 3 bases from J, with 8 bases between. CDR3 residues: CASGTYYEQYF. The CDR3 nucleotides read TGTGCCAGCGGGACATACTACGAGCAGTACTTC.

The V and J genes are TRBV2 and TRBJ2-5, with 9 bases that match TRBD2. CDR1 is SNHLY and CDR2 is FYNNEI in the germline V gene. V shed 5 bases and J 4 bases; nucleotides not matched to a gene: 8. This CDR3 is built from 15 residues. DNA for the CDR3: TGTGCCAGCAGTTTGGGCGGGGGGGCCCCAGAGACCCAGTACTTC. This gives the protein CASSLGGGAPETQYF.

This chain links TRBV28 with TRBJ2-7; the match to TRBD1 covers 10 bases. Trimming removed 1 base from V and 1 base from J; junction bases left unmatched: 1. There are 15 residues in the CDR3. Looked up from germline, CDR1 is MDHEN and CDR2 is SYDVKM. The CDR3 spells CASSLLGQGSYEQYF. CDR3 sequence (DNA): TGTGCCAGCAGTTTATTGGGACAGGGGTCCTACGAGCAGTACTTC.

The chain couples TRBV4-2 to TRBJ2-6, with TRBD2 as a possible D gene (7 bases). Per germline, CDR1 LGHNA and CDR2 YNFKEQ. This CDR3 region has 19 residues. V was pared by 0 bases and J by 1 base, with 16 bases between. Here the CDR3 reads CASSQEVAGRGSGANVLTF. The DNA of the CDR3 is TGTGCCAGCAGCCAAGAGGTGGCAGGGAGGGGGTCTGGGGCCAACGTCCTGACTTTC.

The rearrangement joins TRBV6-5 to TRBJ1-5, with D unclear. The CDR3 has 15 residues. From germline, CDR1 is MNHEY and CDR2 SVGAGI. V lost 2 bases, J lost 0 bases, and 8 bases lay in between. In nucleotides, the CDR3 is TGTGCCAGCAGTTACAAGGCAGATAGCAATCAGCCCCAGCATTTT. This codes for CASSYKADSNQPQHF.

The rearrangement links TRBV5-1 to TRBJ1-5; TRBD1 aligns across 8 bases. The germline V gene encodes CDR1 SGHRS and CDR2 YFSETQ. The CDR3 covers 14 residues. Trimming at V came to 4 bases and at J to 5 bases, leaving 5 bases not matched to a gene. In nucleotides, the CDR3 is TGCGCCAGCAGCGTCGGACAGGGTGATCAGCCCCAGCATTTT. It encodes CASSVGQGDQPQHF.

The chain is built from TRBV28 and TRBJ1-6; D unresolved. The V gene lost 2 bases and the J gene lost 7 bases, with 15 bases spanning the gap. Germline CDR1 reads MDHEN; CDR2 reads SYDVKM. This CDR3 comprises 16 residues. The CDR3 region is CASSLDVPMTNSPLHF. Here the CDR3 DNA reads TGTGCCAGCAGTTTAGATGTGCCGATGACCAATTCACCCCTCCACTTT.

This rearrangement joins TRBV2 to TRBJ2-3; D might be TRBD2 (6 bases). Germline CDR1 is SNHLY and CDR2 is FYNNEI. CDR3 length: 13 amino acids. V lost 8 bases to trimming and J lost 4 bases, with 13 bases between them. The CDR3 coding sequence is TGTGCCAGCCGGACTACCAACCCAGATACGCAGTATTTT. Translating it yields CASRTTNPDTQYF. The full variable domain, completed using reference TRBV2 and TRBJ2-3, is EPEVTQTPSHQVTQMGQEVILRCVPISNHLYFYWYRQILGQKVEFLVSFYNNEISEKSEIFDDQFSVERPDGSNFTLKIRSTKLEDSAMYFCASRTTNPDTQYFGPGTRLTVL.

The rearrangement uses TRBV6-1 and TRBJ2-1; no clear D gene. The germline gives CDR1 MNHNS, CDR2 SASEGT. The CDR3 consists of 13 residues. Trimming shortened V by 7 bases and J by 10 bases, and 17 bases separated the two germline ends. The CDR3 protein is CASNDEGLREQFF. The CDR3 nucleotides read TGTGCCAGCAATGATGAAGGGCTGCGCGAGCAGTTCTTC.

The chain couples TRBV27 to TRBJ2-3, with D unclear. The CDR3 is made up of 18 amino acids. Trimming shortened V by 7 bases and J by 3 bases, and 26 bases separated the two germline ends. Germline V gives CDR1 MNHEY, CDR2 SMNVEV (reference sequence). CDR3 nucleotide sequence: TGTGCCAGCAACCGGGCCCCCAAATTTTCCGTGGGGACAGATACGCAGTATTTT. Protein sequence: CASNRAPKFSVGTDTQYF.

This chain links TRBV28 with TRBJ1-2, with a possible D match to TRBD1 (5 bases). CDR1 is MDHEN and CDR2 is SYDVKM in the germline V gene. CDR3 size: 14 residues. V lost 8 bases, J lost 4 bases, and 17 bases lay in between. The CDR3 sequence is CASVGLPKGYGYTF. In DNA form, the CDR3 reads TGTGCCAGCGTGGGACTCCCGAAGGGCTATGGCTACACCTTC.

The rearrangement links TRBV30 to TRBJ2-6; either TRBD1 or TRBD2 may fit D (5 bases each). The CDR3 length is 16 residues. CDR1 GTSNPN and CDR2 SVGIG come from the germline V gene (reference sequence). V lost 8 bases and J 0 bases, leaving 17 bases between the germline ends. CDR3 region: CAGSGHFFSGANVLTF. The CDR3 DNA sequence: TGTGCCGGCTCGGGGCACTTCTTCTCTGGGGCCAACGTCCTGACTTTC. Variable domain in full (rest from reference TRBV30 and TRBJ2-6): SQTIHQWPATLVQPVGSPLSLECTVEGTSNPNLYWYRQAAGRGLQLLFYSVGIGQISSEVPQNLSASRPQDRQFILSSKKLLLSDSGFYLCAGSGHFFSGANVLTFGAGSRLTVL.

V is TRBV15 and J is TRBJ2-5; the D is unclear. V gave up 0 bases and J gave up 2 bases, with 10 bases separating them. The germline V gene has CDR1 LNHNV and CDR2 YYDKDF (reference sequence). CDR3 length: 15 residues. CDR3 sequence: CATSRDRGIQETQYF. CDR3 bases: TGTGCCACCAGCAGAGATCGCGGAATACAAGAGACCCAGTACTTC.

The chain carries TRBV9 and TRBJ2-7, with 8 nucleotides matching TRBD1. From germline, CDR1 is SGDLS and CDR2 YYNGEE. The CDR3 is made up of 14 amino acids. After removal of 4 bases from V and 2 bases from J, the junction contained 5 bases not matched to a gene. The CDR3 DNA sequence: TGTGCCAGCAGCTTCCGACAGGGGCCCTACGAGCAGTACTTC. This encodes CASSFRQGPYEQYF.

V gene TRBV5-6 combines with J gene TRBJ2-1; TRBD2 aligns across 15 bases. The germline CDR1 and CDR2 sequences are SGHDT and YYEEEE. V lost 4 bases, J lost 4 bases, and 9 bases stayed unmatched. This CDR3 is 18 amino acids long. CDR3 coding DNA: TGTGCCAGCAGCGCATGGACTAGCGGGGGGGCGTTATACAATGAGCAGTTCTTC. It encodes CASSAWTSGGALYNEQFF.

V usage is TRBV5-1 and J usage is TRBJ2-4, with a tentative D call TRBD1 (5 bases). V gave up 0 bases and J gave up 8 bases, with 18 bases separating them. CDR1 SGHRS and CDR2 YFSETQ come from the germline V gene. This CDR3 is 16 amino acids long. The CDR3, as DNA: TGCGCCAGCAGCTTGGGGCAGGGAAGGATTGGGGACATTCAGTACTTC. Residues: CASSLGQGRIGDIQYF.

The rearrangement links TRBV7-2 to TRBJ2-1; D tentatively fits TRBD1 or TRBD2 (5 bases each). V lost 5 bases and J lost 6, with 14 bases in between. The V gene's germline CDR1 is SGHTA and CDR2 FQGNSA. CDR3 length: 14 residues. The CDR3 bases are TGTGCCAGCAGCGCACCTATCGGGACCAATGAGCAGTTCTTC. Translated: CASSAPIGTNEQFF.

This sequence joins TRBV19 and TRBJ1-5, with D unresolved. The germline CDR1 and CDR2 sequences are LNHDA and SQIVND (reference sequence). This CDR3 has 15 residues. V gave up 5 bases and J gave up 1 base, with 12 bases separating them. Written as DNA, the CDR3 is TGTGCCAGTAGTTTAACCCCAGCGAGCAATCAGCCCCAGCATTTT. It encodes CASSLTPASNQPQHF.